Listed below are T cell receptor beta chains from one sample, sequenced in a study of CD8+CD57+ T cells in acquired aplastic anemia. TCRdb fed the reads into MiXCR, producing one record per CDR3 protein. Among approximately 180,000 distinct CDR3 sequences listed, around 48% were seen once. The specimen was sorted CD4+, CD8+, or CD8+CD57+ T cells (not recorded which) from PBMCs. All receptors come from a human donor with aplastic anemia. Each CDR3 is given with its conserved first and last residue. D genes are given only for firm matches. Size is omitted from some rows. Given values are once, few, many or a class for expanded clones.

D gene: TRBD2; J gene: TRBJ2-7; clone size: many; V gene: TRBV10-3; CDR3 DNA: TGTGCCATCAGTGAGGGCGGGGGGATTTACGAGCAGTACTTC; CDR3 protein: CAISEGGGIYEQYF
D gene: .; J gene: TRBJ1-4; clone size: few; V gene: TRBV28; CDR3 DNA: TGTGCCAGCAGGGTCTACGGCCCTAGTGAAAAACTGTTTTTT; CDR3 protein: CASRVYGPSEKLFF
D gene: TRBD1; J gene: TRBJ1-1; clone size: many; V gene: TRBV6-5; CDR3 DNA: TGTGCCAGCAGTTTTGGACAGGTGAACACTGAAGCTTTCTTT; CDR3 protein: CASSFGQVNTEAFF
D gene: TRBD2; J gene: TRBJ2-2; clone size: .; V gene: TRBV10-3; CDR3 DNA: TGTGCCATCAGTGGCTCGTCAGGCGGGGGGGCTAACACCGGGGAGCTGTTTTTT; CDR3 protein: CAISGSSGGGANTGELFF
D gene: .; J gene: TRBJ2-1; clone size: .; V gene: TRBV6-4; CDR3 DNA: TGTGCCAGCAGTGCGGGGGCTAGCAATGAGCAGTTCTTC; CDR3 protein: CASSAGASNEQFF
D gene: .; J gene: TRBJ2-6; clone size: .; V gene: TRBV7-8; CDR3 DNA: TGTGCCAGCAGCTTAGGGGTCTCTGGGGCCAACGTCCTGACTTTC; CDR3 protein: CASSLGVSGANVLTF
D gene: .; J gene: TRBJ2-6; clone size: many; V gene: TRBV12-3/TRBV12-4; CDR3 DNA: TGTGCCAGCACCCAACGAGGGGGGCGGGGGTCTGGGGCCAACGTCCTGACTTTC; CDR3 protein: CASTQRGGRGSGANVLTF
D gene: TRBD1; J gene: TRBJ1-1; clone size: .; V gene: TRBV20-1; CDR3 DNA: TGCAGTGCTAGGACAGGGAGTGAGGCTTTCTTT; CDR3 protein: CSARTGSEAFF
D gene: .; J gene: TRBJ2-5; clone size: .; V gene: TRBV10-3; CDR3 DNA: TGTGCCATCAGTGAGGCCGGGACTCAGTACTTC; CDR3 protein: CAISEAGTQYF
D gene: .; J gene: TRBJ2-7; clone size: .; V gene: TRBV20-1; CDR3 DNA: TGCAGTGCTAGAGGACCCTCCGAGCAGTACTTC; CDR3 protein: CSARGPSEQYF
D gene: TRBD1; J gene: TRBJ2-7; clone size: .; V gene: TRBV5-4; CDR3 DNA: TGTGCCAGCAGCTTGGGAGGGGGCAGCCTCCCCTCCTACGAGCAGTACTTC; CDR3 protein: CASSLGGGSLPSYEQYF
D gene: TRBD2; J gene: TRBJ2-7; clone size: .; V gene: TRBV29-1; CDR3 DNA: TGCAGCGTTGATCTTTCAACTAGCGGCTCCTACGAGCAGTACTTC; CDR3 protein: CSVDLSTSGSYEQYF
D gene: .; J gene: TRBJ1-2; clone size: .; V gene: TRBV20-1; CDR3 DNA: TGCAGTGCGAGGAGCGGGACCCATGGCTACACCTTC; CDR3 protein: CSARSGTHGYTF
D gene: TRBD2; J gene: TRBJ2-3; clone size: .; V gene: TRBV14; CDR3 DNA: TGTGCCAGCAGCCAACGGACTAGTACCGCAGATACGCAGTATTTT; CDR3 protein: CASSQRTSTADTQYF
D gene: TRBD1; J gene: TRBJ2-5; clone size: .; V gene: TRBV29-1; CDR3 DNA: TGCAGCGTAAGACAGGGGGCTGGAGCGGAGACCCAGTACTTC; CDR3 protein: CSVRQGAGAETQYF
D gene: .; J gene: TRBJ2-4; clone size: few; V gene: TRBV12-3/TRBV12-4; CDR3 DNA: TGTGCCAGCAGTTTTCTCGCAGGACTAGCCAAAAACATTCAGTACTTC; CDR3 protein: CASSFLAGLAKNIQYF
D gene: TRBD1; J gene: TRBJ1-2; clone size: .; V gene: TRBV19; CDR3 DNA: TGTGCCAGCGAAGACAGGGAGCTATATGGCTACACCTTC; CDR3 protein: CASEDRELYGYTF
D gene: TRBD1; J gene: TRBJ1-1; clone size: .; V gene: TRBV29-1; CDR3 DNA: TGCAGCGTGGAGACAGGGGCAGAAGCTTTCTTT; CDR3 protein: CSVETGAEAFF
D gene: .; J gene: TRBJ1-2; clone size: many; V gene: TRBV7-8; CDR3 DNA: TGTGCCAGCAGCCACAAAAAGGGGCCCCCATATGGCTACACCTTC; CDR3 protein: CASSHKKGPPYGYTF
D gene: .; J gene: TRBJ1-1; clone size: .; V gene: TRBV29-1; CDR3 DNA: TGCAGCGTCCATTCAGGGGTGAACACTGAAGCTTTCTTT; CDR3 protein: CSVHSGVNTEAFF
D gene: .; J gene: TRBJ1-6; clone size: .; V gene: TRBV7-3; CDR3 DNA: TGCGCCAGCAGCTTGTTGCGGGGTTCTAATTCACCCCTCCACTTT; CDR3 protein: CASSLLRGSNSPLHF
D gene: .; J gene: TRBJ2-5; clone size: many; V gene: TRBV7-2; CDR3 DNA: TGTGCCAGCAGCTTAGTTCGCCTGCGGGGCCAAGAGACCCAGTACTTC; CDR3 protein: CASSLVRLRGQETQYF
D gene: TRBD1; J gene: TRBJ2-7; clone size: many; V gene: TRBV6-1; CDR3 DNA: TGTGCCAGCATATCGGACAGGGGAAGCCGGGAGCAGTACTTC; CDR3 protein: CASISDRGSREQYF
D gene: .; J gene: TRBJ2-3; clone size: few; V gene: TRBV24-1; CDR3 DNA: TGTGCCACCAGTGATTTGCAGGGGACTCACACAGATACGCAGTATTTT; CDR3 protein: CATSDLQGTHTDTQYF
D gene: .; J gene: TRBJ1-2; clone size: many; V gene: TRBV12-5; CDR3 DNA: TGTGCTAGTGCCCAGGGTTATGGCTACACCTTC; CDR3 protein: CASAQGYGYTF
D gene: .; J gene: TRBJ1-2; clone size: .; V gene: TRBV10-1; CDR3 DNA: TGCGCCGCGGCCGGGGAGGGATATGGCTACACCTTC; CDR3 protein: CAAAGEGYGYTF
D gene: .; J gene: TRBJ2-7; clone size: .; V gene: TRBV24-1; CDR3 DNA: TGTGCCACCAGTGACGCCGGAGTCTACGAGCAGTACTTC; CDR3 protein: CATSDAGVYEQYF
D gene: .; J gene: TRBJ1-1; clone size: many; V gene: TRBV6-1; CDR3 DNA: TGTGCCAGCAGTCGACAGCCTCCGAGAACTGAAGCTTTCTTT; CDR3 protein: CASSRQPPRTEAFF
D gene: TRBD1; J gene: TRBJ2-7; clone size: .; V gene: TRBV2; CDR3 DNA: TGTGCCAGCAGTCCCGAGGGACAGGGGTCCTACGAGCAGTACTTC; CDR3 protein: CASSPEGQGSYEQYF
D gene: TRBD1; J gene: TRBJ2-7; clone size: many; V gene: TRBV5-6; CDR3 DNA: TGTGCCAGCAGATCTCGACAGGGCCAAAGCGGGCAGTACTTC; CDR3 protein: CASRSRQGQSGQYF
D gene: .; J gene: TRBJ2-7; clone size: .; V gene: TRBV29-1; CDR3 DNA: TGCAGCGTTGAACGCAGGGGGGTCTCCTACGAGCAGTACTTC; CDR3 protein: CSVERRGVSYEQYF
D gene: .; J gene: TRBJ1-4; clone size: many; V gene: TRBV5-1; CDR3 DNA: TGCGCCAGCAGCCGGGGTTCAGATGAAAAACTGTTTTTT; CDR3 protein: CASSRGSDEKLFF
D gene: TRBD1; J gene: TRBJ2-7; clone size: .; V gene: TRBV7-9; CDR3 DNA: TGTGCCAGCAGCTTAGACCAGACAGGGGAATACGAGCAGTACTTC; CDR3 protein: CASSLDQTGEYEQYF
D gene: .; J gene: TRBJ1-3; clone size: many; V gene: TRBV6-1; CDR3 DNA: TGTGCCAGCAGAAATCAGGGGATCGGAAACACCATATATTTT; CDR3 protein: CASRNQGIGNTIYF
D gene: TRBD1; J gene: TRBJ2-1; clone size: many; V gene: TRBV7-2; CDR3 DNA: TGTGCCAGCAGCTTGAGTGGGACAGGGTCCAATGAGCAGTTCTTC; CDR3 protein: CASSLSGTGSNEQFF
D gene: .; J gene: TRBJ1-1; clone size: few; V gene: TRBV6-5; CDR3 DNA: TGTGCCAGCAGTTACTCTCTTCCGGGGGTGGACACTGAAGCTTTCTTT; CDR3 protein: CASSYSLPGVDTEAFF
D gene: TRBD2; J gene: TRBJ2-7; clone size: many; V gene: TRBV20-1; CDR3 DNA: TGCAGTCCCCGCGGGACTAGCGGCTCCTACGAGCAGTACTTC; CDR3 protein: CSPRGTSGSYEQYF
D gene: .; J gene: TRBJ1-2; clone size: .; V gene: TRBV25-1; CDR3 DNA: TGTGCCAGCAGTGAAGGGAATAACTATGGCTACACCTTC; CDR3 protein: CASSEGNNYGYTF
D gene: .; J gene: TRBJ2-7; clone size: .; V gene: TRBV11-2; CDR3 DNA: TGTGCCAGCAGCTCCGAGGTCGTATACGAGCAGTACTTC; CDR3 protein: CASSSEVVYEQYF
D gene: TRBD1; J gene: TRBJ2-3; clone size: few; V gene: TRBV6-4; CDR3 DNA: TGTGCCAGCAGTGGGACAGGGGGCACAGATACGCAGTATTTT; CDR3 protein: CASSGTGGTDTQYF
D gene: .; J gene: TRBJ1-1; clone size: many; V gene: TRBV11-2; CDR3 DNA: TGTGCCAGCAGCTTATCTAGCGGGGGCGGACCGATTATGAACACTGAAGCTTTCTTT; CDR3 protein: CASSLSSGGGPIMNTEAFF
D gene: .; J gene: TRBJ2-3; clone size: .; V gene: TRBV25-1; CDR3 DNA: TGTGCCAGCAGTGACGCTAGTTTGGGGTCTGCAGATACGCAGTATTTT; CDR3 protein: CASSDASLGSADTQYF
D gene: .; J gene: TRBJ1-1; clone size: .; V gene: TRBV19; CDR3 DNA: TGTGCCAGTAGCCCCTACGGGGGCAGTGAAGCTTTCTTT; CDR3 protein: CASSPYGGSEAFF
D gene: .; J gene: TRBJ2-2; clone size: many; V gene: TRBV7-2; CDR3 DNA: TGTGCCAGCAGCTTAGGGCTGGGGGAGCTGTTTTTT; CDR3 protein: CASSLGLGELFF
D gene: .; J gene: TRBJ2-7; clone size: once; V gene: TRBV7-9; CDR3 DNA: TGTGCCAGCAGCCGGCGAGCGCCAGGACCGGGCGAGCAGTACTTC; CDR3 protein: CASSRRAPGPGEQYF
D gene: TRBD1; J gene: TRBJ2-7; clone size: many; V gene: TRBV15; CDR3 DNA: TGTGCCACCAGCAGATACGGGACAGGGCTGAACGAGCAGTACTTC; CDR3 protein: CATSRYGTGLNEQYF
D gene: TRBD1; J gene: TRBJ1-2; clone size: many; V gene: TRBV7-2; CDR3 DNA: TGTGCCAGCAGAAGGACAGGGATCGGTTTGGACTATGGCTACACCTTC; CDR3 protein: CASRRTGIGLDYGYTF
D gene: TRBD2; J gene: TRBJ2-1; clone size: .; V gene: TRBV13; CDR3 DNA: TGTGCCAGCAGCTTAAGCCTAGCGGGCTACAATGAGCAGTTCTTC; CDR3 protein: CASSLSLAGYNEQFF
D gene: TRBD2; J gene: TRBJ2-3; clone size: .; V gene: TRBV24-1; CDR3 DNA: TGTGCCACCAGTGACCCATCTAGCGGGGGGACAGATACGCAGTATTTT; CDR3 protein: CATSDPSSGGTDTQYF
D gene: .; J gene: TRBJ2-7; clone size: .; V gene: TRBV29-1; CDR3 DNA: TGCAGCGTTGAAGGACAGAGCTCCTACGAGCAGTACTTC; CDR3 protein: CSVEGQSSYEQYF
D gene: TRBD2; J gene: TRBJ2-1; clone size: .; V gene: TRBV20-1; CDR3 DNA: TGCAGTGCTAGAGGGGCTAGCGGAACTTACAATGAGCAGTTCTTC; CDR3 protein: CSARGASGTYNEQFF
D gene: TRBD1; J gene: TRBJ2-7; clone size: many; V gene: TRBV7-2; CDR3 DNA: TGTGCCAGCAGTTTGATATCGGGACAGCCCTACGAGCAGTACTTC; CDR3 protein: CASSLISGQPYEQYF